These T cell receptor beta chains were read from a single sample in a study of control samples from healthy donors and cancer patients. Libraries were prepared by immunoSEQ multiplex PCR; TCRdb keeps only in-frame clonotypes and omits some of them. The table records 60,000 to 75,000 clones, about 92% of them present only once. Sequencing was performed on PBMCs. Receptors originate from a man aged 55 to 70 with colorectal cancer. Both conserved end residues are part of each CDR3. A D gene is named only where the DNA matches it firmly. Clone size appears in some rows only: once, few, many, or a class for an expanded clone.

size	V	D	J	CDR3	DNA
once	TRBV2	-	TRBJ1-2	CASKYTVSSNYGYTF	TGTGCCAGCAAATACACCGTATCCTCTAACTATGGCTACACCTTC
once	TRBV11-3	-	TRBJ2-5	CASSLAAGAQETQYF	TGTGCCAGCAGCTTAGCGGCGGGGGCCCAAGAGACCCAGTACTTC
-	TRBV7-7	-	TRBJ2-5	CASSLTPTNQETQYF	TGTGCCAGCAGCTTAACCCCGACTAACCAAGAGACCCAGTACTTC
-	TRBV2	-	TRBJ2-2	CASSPGRGAGELFF	TGTGCCAGCAGTCCGGGCCGCGGGGCCGGGGAGCTGTTTTTT
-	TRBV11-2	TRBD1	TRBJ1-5	CASSQDRGRQPQHF	TGTGCCAGCAGCCAAGACAGGGGCCGCCAGCCCCAGCATTTT
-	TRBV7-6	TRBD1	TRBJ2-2	CASSSRDRVDGGELFF	TGTGCCAGCAGCTCCAGGGACAGGGTGGACGGCGGGGAGCTGTTTTTT
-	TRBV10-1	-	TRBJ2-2	CASSETDTGELFF	TGCGCCAGCAGTGAAACGGACACCGGGGAGCTGTTTTTT
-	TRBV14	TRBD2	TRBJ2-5	CASSQDLRGGGRETQYF	TGTGCCAGCAGCCAAGATCTGCGCGGGGGAGGACGGGAGACCCAGTACTTC
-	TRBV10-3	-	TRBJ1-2	CAISESTRGDGYTF	TGTGCCATCAGTGAGTCGACTCGGGGGGACGGCTACACCTTC
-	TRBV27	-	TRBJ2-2	CASSPAANTGELFF	TGTGCCAGCAGTCCAGCCGCGAACACCGGGGAGCTGTTTTTT
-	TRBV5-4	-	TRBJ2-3	CASSPGAGDTQYF	TGTGCCAGCAGCCCAGGGGCTGGAGATACGCAGTATTTT
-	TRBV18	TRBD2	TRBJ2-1	CASSPQLAGGYNEQFF	TGTGCCAGCTCTCCGCAACTAGCGGGGGGTTACAATGAGCAGTTCTTC
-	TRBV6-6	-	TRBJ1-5	CASCQTGNSNQPQHF	TGTGCCAGCTGTCAAACGGGGAATAGCAATCAGCCCCAGCATTTT
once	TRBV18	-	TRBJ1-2	CASSPGSNYGYTF	TGTGCCAGCTCTCCGGGGAGTAACTATGGCTACACCTTC
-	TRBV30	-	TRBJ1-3	CAWSSVSGNTIYF	TGTGCCTGGAGTTCAGTCTCTGGAAACACCATATATTTT
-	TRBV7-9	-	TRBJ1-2	CASSFGSNYGYTF	TGTGCCAGCAGCTTCGGGTCTAACTATGGCTACACCTTC
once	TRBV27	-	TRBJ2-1	CASSFRGPTYNEQFF	TGTGCCAGCAGTTTTCGGGGGCCGACCTACAATGAGCAGTTCTTC
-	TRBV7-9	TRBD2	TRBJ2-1	CASTLGLAGGPGNEQFF	TGTGCCAGCACCCTTGGCCTAGCGGGGGGGCCTGGCAATGAGCAGTTCTTC
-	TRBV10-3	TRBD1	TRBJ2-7	CAISEPGQPTYEQHF	TGTGCCATCAGTGAGCCGGGACAGCCCACCTACGAGCAGCACTTC
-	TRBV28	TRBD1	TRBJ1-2	CASSLGQNYGYTF	TGTGCCAGCAGTTTGGGACAGAACTATGGCTACACCTTC
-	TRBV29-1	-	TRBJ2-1	CSVGDPEQFF	TGCAGCGTTGGGGACCCTGAGCAGTTCTTC
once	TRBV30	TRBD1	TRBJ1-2	CAWSDTGGGYGYTF	TGTGCCTGGAGTGACACAGGGGGCGGCTATGGCTACACCTTC
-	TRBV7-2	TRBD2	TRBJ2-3	CASSLRGGGSTDTQYF	TGTGCCAGCAGCTTAAGGGGCGGGGGTAGCACAGATACGCAGTATTTT
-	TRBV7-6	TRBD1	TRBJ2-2	CASSSTLGQGSNTGELFF	TGTGCCAGCAGCTCCACCCTCGGACAGGGTAGTAACACCGGGGAGCTGTTTTTT